This entry lists 9 T cell receptor beta chains sequenced from one sample in a study of T-cell memory formation after mild COVID-19. TCRdb analysed the 5' RACE reads with MiXCR anew, one entry per CDR3 protein. Among over 150,000 distinct CDR3 sequences listed, 10% to 15% were seen once. The source material was PBMCs or a T cell subset sorted from them (not recorded which). The receptor set was obtained from a man younger than 35 who had mild COVID-19 (a few samples of this study predate the infection). Cell type and time point are not known.

V usage is TRBV5-1 and J usage is TRBJ1-6; possible D gene TRBD1, 5 bases. With 0 bases removed from V and 6 bases from J, the gap between germline ends came to 10 bases. Germline CDR1 SGHRS, CDR2 YFSETQ. The CDR3 is 15 residues long. This CDR3 reads CASSLDGGSNSPLHF. Written as DNA, the CDR3 is TGCGCCAGCAGCTTGGACGGGGGGAGTAATTCACCCCTCCACTTT.

The rearrangement links TRBV7-7 to TRBJ2-1, with D tentatively TRBD2 (5 bases). The CDR3 is 14 residues long. CDR1 and CDR2 from the germline V gene are SSHAT and FNYEAQ (reference sequence). V gave up 4 bases and J gave up 7 bases, with 14 bases separating them. Here the CDR3 reads CASSYARGDNEQFF. The CDR3 DNA follows: TGTGCCAGCAGCTACGCACGGGGTGATAATGAGCAGTTCTTC.

The chain recombines TRBV7-9 with TRBJ2-5; 9 bases fit TRBD2. Germline loops: CDR1 SEHNR, CDR2 FQNEAQ (reference sequence). This CDR3 is built from 17 residues. The trim removed 5 bases at V and 3 bases at J, leaving 13 bases unmatched. The DNA of the CDR3 is TGTGCCAGCAGCCCCCGGCGGGGGGGGCTTAAGGAAGAGACCCAGTACTTC. Its translation: CASSPRRGGLKEETQYF.

In this sample, this clonotype turned up a few times. This chain joins TRBV6-1 and TRBJ2-1, with 9 nucleotides matching TRBD1. Germline CDR1 is MNHNS and CDR2 is SASEGT. The CDR3 extends over 14 amino acids. Trimming at V came to 7 bases and at J to 4 bases, leaving 5 bases not matched to a gene. Here the CDR3 DNA reads TGTGCCAGCACAAGACAGGGGGGATACAATGAGCAGTTCTTC. This codes for CASTRQGGYNEQFF.

This clonotype was seen only a few times. This chain joins TRBV6-5 and TRBJ2-1; no clear D gene. This CDR3 comprises 20 residues. Germline-derived CDR1 and CDR2 are MNHEY and SVGAGI. The V and J ends lost 0 bases and 0 bases respectively, with 21 bases between them. DNA of the CDR3: TGTGCCAGCAGTTACTCAGGTCCTTCAGTGGCTGGAAGCTCCTACAATGAGCAGTTCTTC. Its protein is CASSYSGPSVAGSSYNEQFF.

This clonotype was counted only a few times. The chain joins TRBV5-1 to TRBJ2-3; D is undetermined. Germline V gives CDR1 SGHRS, CDR2 YFSETQ. The CDR3 has 14 residues. Trimming took off 4 bases at V and 2 bases at J, with 11 bases between the two ends. Here the CDR3 reads CASSRPEITDTQYF. CDR3 bases: TGCGCCAGCAGCCGACCCGAGATCACAGATACGCAGTATTTT.

This clonotype was detected once. V is TRBV19 and J is TRBJ1-4; D gene unclear. The CDR3 length is 13 residues. V gave up 6 bases and J gave up 0 bases, with 5 bases separating them. CDR1 is LNHDA and CDR2 is SQIVND in the germline V gene (reference sequence). CDR3 protein: CASRDATNEKLFF. DNA of the CDR3: TGTGCCAGTAGAGATGCAACTAATGAAAAACTGTTTTTT.

This clonotype was seen many times. The chain uses TRBV5-6 and TRBJ2-3; D remains unclear. V lost 6 bases and J lost 5, with 7 bases in between. The CDR3 runs to 11 residues. Germline CDR1 and CDR2: SGHDT and YYEEEE. The CDR3 region is CASTVGDTQYF. The CDR3 DNA sequence: TGTGCCAGCACCGTGGGAGATACGCAGTATTTT.

The rearrangement uses TRBV5-1 and TRBJ2-2; D gene ambiguous. The CDR3 is 14 amino acids. V lost 6 bases to trimming and J lost 0 bases, with 9 bases between them. Germline CDR1 and CDR2: SGHRS and YFSETQ. CDR3: CASIPDANTGELFF. Written as DNA, the CDR3 is TGCGCCAGCATCCCCGATGCGAACACCGGGGAGCTGTTTTTT.